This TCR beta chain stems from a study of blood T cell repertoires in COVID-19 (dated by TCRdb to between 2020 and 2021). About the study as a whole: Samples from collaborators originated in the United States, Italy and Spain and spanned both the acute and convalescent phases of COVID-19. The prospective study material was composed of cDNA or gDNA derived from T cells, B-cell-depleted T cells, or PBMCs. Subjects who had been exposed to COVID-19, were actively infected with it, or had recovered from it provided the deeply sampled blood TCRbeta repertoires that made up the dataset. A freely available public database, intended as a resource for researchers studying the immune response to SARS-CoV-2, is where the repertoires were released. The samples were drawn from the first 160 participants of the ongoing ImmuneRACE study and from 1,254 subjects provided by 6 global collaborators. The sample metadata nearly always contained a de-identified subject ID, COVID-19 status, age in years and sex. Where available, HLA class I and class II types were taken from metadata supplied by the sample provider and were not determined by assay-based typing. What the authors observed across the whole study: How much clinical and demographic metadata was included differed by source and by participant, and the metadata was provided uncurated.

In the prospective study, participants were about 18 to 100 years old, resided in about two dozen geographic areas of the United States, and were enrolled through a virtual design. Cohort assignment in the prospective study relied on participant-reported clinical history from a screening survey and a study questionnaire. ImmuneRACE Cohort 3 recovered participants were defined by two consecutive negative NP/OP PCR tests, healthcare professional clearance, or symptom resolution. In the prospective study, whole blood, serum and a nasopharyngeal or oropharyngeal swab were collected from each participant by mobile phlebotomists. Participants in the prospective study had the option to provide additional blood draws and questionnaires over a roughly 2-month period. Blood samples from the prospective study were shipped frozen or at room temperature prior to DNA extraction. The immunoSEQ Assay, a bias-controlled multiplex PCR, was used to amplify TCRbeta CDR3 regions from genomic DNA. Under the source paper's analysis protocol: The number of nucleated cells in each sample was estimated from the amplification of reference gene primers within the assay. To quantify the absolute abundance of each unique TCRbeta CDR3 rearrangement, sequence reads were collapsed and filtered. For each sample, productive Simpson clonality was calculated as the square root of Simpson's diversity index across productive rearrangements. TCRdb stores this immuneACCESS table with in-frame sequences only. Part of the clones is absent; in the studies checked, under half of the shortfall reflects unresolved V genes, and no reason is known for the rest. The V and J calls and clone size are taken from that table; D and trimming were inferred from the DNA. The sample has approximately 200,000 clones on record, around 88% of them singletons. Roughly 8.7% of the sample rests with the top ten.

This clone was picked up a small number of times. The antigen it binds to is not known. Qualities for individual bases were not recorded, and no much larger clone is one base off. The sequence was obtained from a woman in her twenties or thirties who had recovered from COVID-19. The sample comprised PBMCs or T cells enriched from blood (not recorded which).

The CDR3 is CASSLPPGTSYYNEQFF. The DNA sequence reads TGTGCCAGCAGCTTACCCCCGGGGACAAGCTACTACAATGAGCAGTTCTTC. In this chain, TRBV7-2 is recombined with TRBJ2-1; possibly the D gene is TRBD1, per 6 matching bases. V loses 2 bases of germline sequence and J loses 3 bases, and the interval between the two ends is 17 bases. CDR1 and CDR2 were assigned from the germline V gene as SGHTA and FQGNSA. From its cysteine to its phenylalanine, the CDR3 spans 17 amino acids. Only the CDR3 region is kept as DNA, spanning 51 bases read in frame from base 1.